A single sample gave rise to the 31 T cell receptor beta chains below, sequenced in a study of beta chain features in type 1 diabetes. As every portion of the isolated RNA was reverse transcribed, the sequencing read expressed TCRB transcripts. Profiled with immunoSEQ multiplex PCR; TCRdb holds only in-frame clones, not every one. The data show 300,000 to 350,000 clones, with approximately 15% seen just once and more than 6.5% held by the top ten. The specimen sequenced was central memory CD4+ T cells from blood. These receptors were collected from a young man in good health.

This clone was observed a handful of times. This chain joins TRBV7-9 and TRBJ1-2, with D tentatively TRBD1 (5 bases). This CDR3 comprises 18 residues. V was clipped by 5 bases and J by 4 bases, with 26 bases between them. Germline CDR1 SEHNR, CDR2 FQNEAQ (reference sequence). The CDR3 nucleotides are TGTGCCAGCAGCCCCGACCTGGGGGTGCGGACGATTGGCTATGGCTACACCTTC. This encodes CASSPDLGVRTIGYGYTF.

This clone was seen at least ten times. This chain connects TRBV7-7 to TRBJ2-5; D perhaps matches TRBD1 (5 bases). The CDR3 is 12 amino acids. The germline V gene encodes CDR1 SSHAT and CDR2 FNYEAQ (reference sequence). Trimming removed 5 bases from V and 7 bases from J, with 11 bases in between. CDR3 residues: CASSRQGMTQYF. In DNA, the CDR3 is TGTGCCAGCAGCCGGCAGGGTATGACCCAGTACTTC.

This clone was seen at least ten times. The chain combines TRBV19 with TRBJ2-1; D not certain. Germline V gene sequence: CDR1 LNHDA, CDR2 SQIVND (reference sequence). V lost 5 bases and J 8 bases, leaving 10 bases between the germline ends. The CDR3 spans 12 residues. The CDR3 sequence: CASSPLMDEQFF. The CDR3 nucleotides are TGTGCCAGTAGTCCACTCATGGATGAGCAGTTCTTC.

The chain's CDR3 is CAISERDNYGYTF. The CDR3 DNA reads as TGTGCCATCAGTGAGCGAGATAACTATGGCTACACCTTC. The chain carries TRBV10-3 and TRBJ1-2; unclear D gene. Germline values: CDR1 ENHRY, CDR2 SYGVKD. This CDR3 is built from 13 residues. V was trimmed by 2 bases and J by 1 base, leaving 5 bases between them.

J is TRBJ2-1 and V is TRBV4-3; D might be TRBD2 (5 bases). V lost 2 bases and J lost 10, with 15 bases in between. CDR3 size: 14 residues. Germline CDR1 and CDR2: LGHNA and YSLEER. The CDR3 DNA is TGCGCCAGCAGCCAAATCCGGGAAACCCGGGAGCAGTTCTTC. Its protein is CASSQIRETREQFF.

The chain has TRBV7-2 and TRBJ1-2; D is ambiguous. The CDR3 has 12 amino acids. Trimming stripped 5 bases from V and 5 bases from J, with 9 bases between. Per the germline V gene, CDR1 is SGHTA and CDR2 is FQGNSA. The CDR3 loop reads CASSPTQYGYTF. CDR3 DNA sequence: TGTGCCAGCAGCCCTACACAGTATGGCTACACCTTC.

The gene calls are TRBV21-1 and TRBJ1-5; TRBD1 is the table's D call and was not checked against the DNA. TRBV21-1 is marked as a pseudogene. This CDR3 region has 15 residues. The CDR3 DNA reads TGTGCCAGCAGCAACAGGGGGGAGGGCAATCAGCCCCAGCATTTT. Its protein is CASSNRGEGNQPQHF.

This clone appeared a few times. This chain uses TRBV11-1 with TRBJ2-7, with D uncertain. Germline CDR1 SGHAT, CDR2 FQDESV (reference sequence). The V gene lost 3 bases and the J gene lost 3 bases, with 6 bases spanning the gap. The CDR3 runs to 12 residues. CDR3 residues: CASSFLFYEQYV. The CDR3 region has the DNA TGTGCCAGCAGCTTTCTATTCTACGAGCAGTACGTC.

This clone occurred a few times. This CDR3 reads CASNGGTDYGYTF. CDR3 nucleotides: TGTGCCAGCAACGGGGGGACTGACTATGGCTACACCTTC. The chain uses TRBV5-5 and TRBJ1-2, with D perhaps matching TRBD1 (5 bases). V was trimmed by 6 bases and J by 3 bases, leaving 12 bases between them. The germline V gene encodes CDR1 SGHKS and CDR2 YYEKEE (reference sequence). There are 13 residues in the CDR3.

This clone was detected a few times. The chain links TRBV5-5 to TRBJ1-1; no firm D call. This CDR3 is 16 amino acids long. Trimming took off 4 bases at V and 1 base at J, with 17 bases between the two ends. The germline V gene has CDR1 SGHKS and CDR2 YYEKEE (reference sequence). CDR3 in amino acids: CASSPGAGQTNTEAFF. Written as DNA, the CDR3 is TGTGCCAGCAGCCCTGGAGCCGGTCAAACGAACACTGAAGCTTTCTTT.

V usage is TRBV29-1 and J usage is TRBJ2-3; TRBD2 matches 9 bases. The CDR3 is 13 amino acids. Germline V gene lookup returns CDR1 SQVTM and CDR2 ANQGSEA. V shed 4 bases, J shed 4 bases, and the junction held 3 bases outside the gene matches. DNA of the CDR3: TGCAGCGTTGGGACTAGCGACGCAGATACGCAGTATTTT. This codes for CSVGTSDADTQYF.

This clone was recorded a few times. The V and J genes are TRBV19 and TRBJ1-5, with D possibly TRBD1 on 5 matching bases. This CDR3 is 13 amino acids long. Trimming cost V 7 bases and J 7 bases, with 14 bases left between them. Germline CDR1 and CDR2: LNHDA and SQIVND (reference sequence). The chain's CDR3 is CASTTGNAQPQHF. DNA for the CDR3: TGTGCCAGTACAACAGGTAACGCACAGCCCCAGCATTTT.

Note on this clone: A much more abundant neighbour one base away suggests this may be a read error. The chain has TRBV7-9 and TRBJ1-2; no reliable D call. There are 12 residues in the CDR3. Germline CDR1 reads SEHNR; CDR2 reads FQNEAQ (reference sequence). V was cut by 2 bases and J by 3 bases, with 4 bases left in between. CDR3 amino acids: CASSLTDYGYTF. CDR3 sequence (DNA): TGTGCCAGCAGCTTAACCGACTATGGCTACACCTTC.

This clone occurred a few times. V and J are TRBV2 and TRBJ1-5; tentative D call: TRBD1 (6 bases). V was trimmed by 6 bases and J by 5 bases, leaving 14 bases between them. The CDR3 sequence is 14 residues long. Germline CDR1 is SNHLY and CDR2 is FYNNEI. The CDR3 nucleotides read TGTGCCAGCAGAGGACCGGGACATGATCAGCCCCAGCATTTT. This gives the protein CASRGPGHDQPQHF.

This rearrangement joins TRBV6-5 to TRBJ2-7, with no clear D. The germline V and J ends were trimmed by 6 bases and 6 bases, with 12 bases remaining between them. This CDR3 comprises 12 residues. CDR1 and CDR2 from the germline V gene are MNHEY and SVGAGI. CDR3 DNA sequence: TGTGCCAGCAGGTCAACAAGCCGCGAGCAGTACTTC. This sequence encodes CASRSTSREQYF.

This clone was counted a few times. The rearrangement uses TRBV2 and TRBJ2-1, with D possibly called TRBD1 or TRBD2 (5 bases each). In germline, CDR1 is SNHLY, CDR2 FYNNEI. CDR3 length: 13 residues. The germline V and J ends were trimmed by 8 bases and 6 bases, with 14 bases remaining between them. The CDR3 sequence: CASRGLWSNEQFF. The CDR3 DNA follows: TGTGCCAGCCGGGGCCTTTGGTCCAATGAGCAGTTCTTC.

This clone has a count of ten or more. V gene TRBV14 combines with J gene TRBJ1-1; a weak D match, TRBD1 (5 bases). V lost 1 base, J lost 4 bases, and 7 bases lay in between. CDR1 is SGHDN, CDR2 FVKESK, per germline. The CDR3 contains 13 residues. The CDR3: CASSQGGSTEAFF. CDR3 in DNA: TGTGCCAGCAGCCAAGGGGGCAGCACTGAAGCTTTCTTT. The full variable domain, its missing parts supplied by reference TRBV14 and TRBJ1-1, is EAGVTQFPSHSVIEKGQTVTLRCDPISGHDNLYWYRRVMGKEIKFLLHFVKESKQDESGMPNNRFLAERTGGTYSTLKVQPAELEDSGVYFCASSQGGSTEAFFGQGTRLTVV.

The V gene is TRBV9, the J gene TRBJ2-7; D remains ambiguous. Germline V gene data show CDR1 as SGDLS and CDR2 as YYNGEE. V lost 0 bases to trimming and J lost 7 bases, with 17 bases between them. The CDR3 consists of 15 residues. CDR3 loop: CASSVAPTGSGEQYF. DNA for the CDR3: TGTGCCAGCAGCGTAGCTCCAACCGGGTCTGGGGAGCAGTACTTC. The variable domain in full, with the rest retrieved from reference TRBV9 and TRBJ2-7, is DSGVTQTPKHLITATGQRVTLRCSPRSGDLSVYWYQQSLDQGLQFLIQYYNGEERAKGNILERFSAQQFPDLHSELNLSSLELGDSALYFCASSVAPTGSGEQYFGPGTRLTVT.

The table lists this clone with many counts. V gene TRBV7-2 combines with J gene TRBJ2-1; D is ambiguous. This CDR3 comprises 15 residues. CDR1 and CDR2 (germline): SGHTA, FQGNSA. Deletions cut 6 bases from V and 0 bases from J, with 12 bases between. The CDR3 loop reads CASSSRISSYNEQFF. The CDR3 nucleotides are TGTGCCAGCAGTTCTAGAATCAGCTCCTACAATGAGCAGTTCTTC.

The genes are TRBV6-5 and TRBJ2-7; 10 bases align to TRBD1. CDR1 is MNHEY and CDR2 is SVGAGI in the germline V gene. The CDR3 spans 13 residues. The trim removed 5 bases at V and 5 bases at J, leaving 3 bases unmatched. CDR3: CASSRTGGNEQYF. The CDR3 DNA is TGTGCCAGCAGTCGGACAGGGGGTAACGAGCAGTACTTC.

There are a few counts of this clone. The chain combines TRBV4-2 with TRBJ1-2; perhaps TRBD1 as D (5 bases). The germline CDR1 and CDR2 sequences are LGHNA and YNFKEQ. The germline V and J ends were trimmed by 0 bases and 8 bases, with 10 bases remaining between them. The CDR3 totals 13 residues. The CDR3: CASSQEQGGGYTF. The CDR3 region has the DNA TGTGCCAGCAGCCAAGAGCAGGGCGGCGGCTACACCTTC.

This clone was observed a handful of times. This chain uses TRBV20-1 with TRBJ1-3, with TRBD1 as a possible D gene (5 bases). Per germline, CDR1 DFQATT and CDR2 SNEGSKA (reference sequence). This CDR3 has 11 amino acids. The V end lost 5 bases, the J end lost 8 bases, and 10 bases lay between the germline ends. The CDR3 region has the DNA TGCAGTGCTCAGAGGGGAGACACCATATATTTT. Residues: CSAQRGDTIYF.

J is TRBJ1-4 and V is TRBV30; no clear D. The CDR3 has 12 amino acids. The germline CDR1 and CDR2 sequences are GTSNPN and SVGIG (reference sequence). V shed 7 bases and J shed 7 bases, with 13 bases lying between them. Here the CDR3 DNA reads TGTGCCTTCGCGATCTACGGTGAAAAACTGTTTTTT. Translated: CAFAIYGEKLFF.

The chain carries TRBV5-6 and TRBJ1-2, with 12 bases matching TRBD1. The CDR3 has 15 amino acids. Germline assignment: CDR1 SGHDT and CDR2 YYEEEE. The J segment lost 7 bases and the V segment lost 4 bases, leaving 8 bases of the junction unmatched. The CDR3 protein is CASSASGTGGGGYTF. The CDR3 region has the DNA TGTGCCAGCAGCGCCTCCGGGACAGGGGGCGGTGGCTACACCTTC.

This clone was picked up a small number of times. The chain recombines TRBV6-1 with TRBJ2-2, with D maybe TRBD1 (5 bases). Looked up from germline, CDR1 is MNHNS and CDR2 is SASEGT. The CDR3 totals 14 residues. V lost 6 bases and J 3 bases, leaving 11 bases between the germline ends. The DNA of the CDR3 is TGTGCCAGCAGCAACACAGGTTACACCGGGGAGCTGTTTTTT. Translation: CASSNTGYTGELFF.

This chain uses TRBV7-9 with TRBJ2-3; TRBD1 is a possible D gene (5 bases). Germline values: CDR1 SEHNR, CDR2 FQNEAQ (reference sequence). The CDR3 is 16 residues long. V lost 3 bases to trimming and J lost 4 bases, with 17 bases between them. This chain's CDR3 is CASSLVSWGVSDTQYF. CDR3 sequence (DNA): TGTGCCAGCAGCTTGGTTAGTTGGGGCGTCTCAGATACGCAGTATTTT.

The chain links TRBV7-2 to TRBJ2-5, with D perhaps assigned TRBD1 or TRBD2 (5 bases each). The germline V gene has CDR1 SGHTA and CDR2 FQGNSA. This CDR3 comprises 14 residues. With 1 base removed from V and 4 bases from J, the gap between germline ends came to 10 bases. The CDR3 region is CASSLDHGTETQYF. Written as DNA, the CDR3 is TGTGCCAGCAGCTTAGATCACGGGACAGAGACCCAGTACTTC.

This clone was seen a handful of times. V usage is TRBV6-5 and J usage is TRBJ2-7; weak D call: TRBD1 (6 bases). CDR1 MNHEY and CDR2 SVGAGI come from the germline V gene. Trimming left V 6 bases short and J 4 bases short, with 13 bases between. The CDR3 consists of 13 residues. The CDR3 DNA reads TGTGCCAGCAGGCCCGGGACACAGTACGAGCAGTACGTC. Residues: CASRPGTQYEQYV.

This clone was picked up a small number of times. The chain carries TRBV2 and TRBJ1-2; 10 nucleotides match TRBD1. The CDR3 is made up of 14 amino acids. V trimming: 7 bases; J trimming: 4 bases; junction bases outside the gene matches: 6. The germline CDR1 and CDR2 sequences are SNHLY and FYNNEI. The CDR3 region is CASTRDRGIYGYTF. The DNA for the CDR3 is TGTGCCAGCACTCGGGACAGGGGCATCTATGGCTACACCTTC. Complete variable domain (other parts from reference TRBV2 and TRBJ1-2): EPEVTQTPSHQVTQMGQEVILRCVPISNHLYFYWYRQILGQKVEFLVSFYNNEISEKSEIFDDQFSVERPDGSNFTLKIRSTKLEDSAMYFCASTRDRGIYGYTFGSGTRLTVV.

Comment on this clone: The identical CDR3 is also encoded by other nucleotide sequences in the sample. The chain is built from TRBV11-3 and TRBJ2-3; D not certain. Germline assignment: CDR1 SGHNT and CDR2 YENEEA. The V end lost 5 bases, the J end lost 0 bases, and 6 bases lay between the germline ends. This CDR3 region has 13 residues. The CDR3 protein is CASSLYSTDTQYF. As DNA, the CDR3 is TGTGCCAGCAGCCTTTATAGCACAGATACGCAGTATTTT.

As DNA, the CDR3 is TGTGCCAGCAGCGCCGGACATAACTATGGGGGCTACACCTTC. Protein sequence: CASSAGHNYGGYTF. The J gene is TRBJ1-2, the V gene TRBV7-8, with D possibly TRBD1 on 5 matching bases. Trimming cost V 5 bases and J 8 bases, with 18 bases left between them. Germline V gene lookup returns CDR1 SGHVS and CDR2 FQNEAQ. CDR3 length: 14 amino acids.